A single sample gave rise to the 9 T cell receptor beta chains below, sequenced in a study of HIV-infected patients and healthy controls (dated by TCRdb to the mid-2010s). To prepare the library, 5' RACE was applied. Sequencing instrument: Illumina MiSeq. The public reads were reprocessed in TCRdb via fastp at Q25 and MiXCR, keeping in-frame beta chains. One record per CDR3 amino acid sequence lists the most common genes and DNA. Across this sample there are around 62,000 distinct CDR3 sequences, with roughly 19% seen only once. The top ten clones comprise 1.4% to 1.5% of the sample. Sequenced sample: CD4+ T cells from blood. These receptors all come from a human donor in good health.

The rearrangement uses TRBV10-1 and TRBJ1-5; perhaps TRBD1 as D (6 bases). CDR1 is WNHNN, CDR2 SYGVQD, per germline (reference sequence). The length of the CDR3 is 18 residues. Trimming removed 0 bases from V and 0 bases from J, with 15 bases in between. CDR3 region: CASSESRQGRDSNQPQHF. DNA for the CDR3: TGCGCCAGCAGTGAGTCGCGGCAGGGGCGCGATAGCAATCAGCCCCAGCATTTT.

This clonotype was detected ten times or more. This chain connects TRBV4-1 to TRBJ2-3; D could derive from TRBD1 or TRBD2 (5 bases each). The germline CDR1 and CDR2 sequences are MGHRA and YSYEKL. The V end was cut by 0 bases, the J end by 3 bases, with 10 bases between. The CDR3 covers 15 residues. The DNA for the CDR3 is TGCGCCAGCAGCCAAGAACGGGGCCCTACAGATACGCAGTATTTT. This gives the protein CASSQERGPTDTQYF.

This clonotype was detected ten times or more. The genes are TRBV28 and TRBJ2-7; 8 nucleotides match TRBD2. Germline values: CDR1 MDHEN, CDR2 SYDVKM. This CDR3 is built from 16 residues. J lost 5 bases, V lost 6 bases, and 15 bases had no gene match. In DNA, the CDR3 is TGTGCCAGCAGCCCCCAAAGGGGAGGACTAGCCCACGAGCAGTACTTC. This codes for CASSPQRGGLAHEQYF.

This clonotype was found many times. The chain joins TRBV6-2 or TRBV6-3 to TRBJ2-3; 7 nucleotides match TRBD2. CDR3 length: 12 residues. J was trimmed by 9 bases and V by 7 bases; bases with no gene match: 7. Germline V gene data show CDR1 as MNHEY and CDR2 as SVGEGT. The CDR3 coding sequence is TGTGCCAGCAAAACGGCGGGGGACACGCAGTATTTT. It yields the protein CASKTAGDTQYF.

The table lists this clonotype with many counts. J is TRBJ2-5 and V is TRBV3-1; 8 bases agree with TRBD2. The J segment lost 2 bases and the V segment lost 1 base, leaving 6 bases of the junction unmatched. The CDR3 spans 16 residues. CDR1 LGHDT and CDR2 YNNKEL come from the germline V gene (reference sequence). The CDR3 bases are TGTGCCAGCAGCCAAGGGCGTACTAGCGGACAAGAGACCCAGTACTTC. Translating gives CASSQGRTSGQETQYF.

This chain links TRBV7-8 with TRBJ2-5; possibly TRBD2 for D (5 bases). The CDR3 is made up of 16 amino acids. Germline V CDR1 and CDR2: SGHVS, FQNEAQ. V was cut by 6 bases and J by 5 bases, with 22 bases left in between. In DNA form, the CDR3 reads TGTGCCAGCAGACCGCGAGTTGGGCCGCGAGGGGAGACCCAGTACTTC. Protein sequence: CASRPRVGPRGETQYF.

The chain recombines TRBV30 with TRBJ1-1, with D unclear. Germline V gives CDR1 GTSNPN, CDR2 SVGIG (reference sequence). Trimming cost V 2 bases and J 11 bases, with 15 bases left between them. The CDR3 has 12 amino acids. The CDR3, as DNA: TGTGCCTGGAGTTCCACATCGGGAGCCGCTTTCTTT. Its translation is CAWSSTSGAAFF.

The chain recombines TRBV3-1 with TRBJ2-7; the D gene is possibly TRBD1 (5 bases). Trimming cost V 1 base and J 6 bases, with 7 bases left between them. The CDR3 runs 12 residues. Germline V gene data show CDR1 as LGHDT and CDR2 as YNNKEL (reference sequence). CDR3 sequence reads: CASSQVRGEQYF. The CDR3 bases are TGTGCCAGCAGCCAAGTTAGGGGCGAGCAGTACTTC.

The chain couples TRBV3-1 to TRBJ2-7, with D possibly called TRBD1 or TRBD2 (5 bases each). There are 16 residues in the CDR3. CDR1 is LGHDT and CDR2 is YNNKEL in the germline V gene (reference sequence). V shed 2 bases and J shed 3 bases, with 17 bases lying between them. The CDR3 coding sequence is TGTGCCAGCAGCCAAACCTCGAGAGGGGTTAGCTACGAGCAGTACTTC. Translation gives CASSQTSRGVSYEQYF.